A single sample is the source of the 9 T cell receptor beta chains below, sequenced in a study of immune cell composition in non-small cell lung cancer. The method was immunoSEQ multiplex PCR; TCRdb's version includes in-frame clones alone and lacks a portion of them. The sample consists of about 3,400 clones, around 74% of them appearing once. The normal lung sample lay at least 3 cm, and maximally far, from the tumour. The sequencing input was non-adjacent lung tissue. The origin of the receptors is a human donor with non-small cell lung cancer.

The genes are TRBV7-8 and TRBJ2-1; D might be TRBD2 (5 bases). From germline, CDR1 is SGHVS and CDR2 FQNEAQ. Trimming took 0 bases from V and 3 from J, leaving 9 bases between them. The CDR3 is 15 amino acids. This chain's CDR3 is CASSLATILYNEQFF. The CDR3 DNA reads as TGTGCCAGCAGCTTAGCGACTATCCTCTACAATGAGCAGTTCTTC.

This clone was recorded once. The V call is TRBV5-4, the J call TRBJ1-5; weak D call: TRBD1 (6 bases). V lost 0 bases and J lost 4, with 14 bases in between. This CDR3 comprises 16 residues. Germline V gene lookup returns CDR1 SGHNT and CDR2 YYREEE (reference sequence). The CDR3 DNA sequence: TGTGCCAGCAGCTTGGGAGGGGGTAGTCCAAATCAGCCCCAGCATTTT. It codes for CASSLGGGSPNQPQHF.

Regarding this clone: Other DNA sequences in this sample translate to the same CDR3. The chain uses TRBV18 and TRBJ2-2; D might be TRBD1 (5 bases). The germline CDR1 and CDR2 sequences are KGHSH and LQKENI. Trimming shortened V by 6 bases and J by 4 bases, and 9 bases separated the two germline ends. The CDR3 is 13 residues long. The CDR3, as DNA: TGTGCCAGCTCCGACAGTGGCACCGGGGAGCTGTTTTTT. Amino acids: CASSDSGTGELFF. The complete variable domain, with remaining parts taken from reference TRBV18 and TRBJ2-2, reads NAGVMQNPRHLVRRRGQEARLRCSPMKGHSHVYWYRQLPEEGLKFMVYLQKENIIDESGMPKERFSAEFPKEGPSILRIQQVVRGDSAAYFCASSDSGTGELFFGEGSRLTVL.

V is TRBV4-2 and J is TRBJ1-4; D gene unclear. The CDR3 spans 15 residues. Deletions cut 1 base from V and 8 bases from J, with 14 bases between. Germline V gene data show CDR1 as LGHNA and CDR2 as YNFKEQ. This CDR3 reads CASSQVGDVDEKLFF. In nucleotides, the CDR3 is TGTGCCAGCAGCCAAGTGGGAGATGTGGACGAAAAACTGTTTTTT.

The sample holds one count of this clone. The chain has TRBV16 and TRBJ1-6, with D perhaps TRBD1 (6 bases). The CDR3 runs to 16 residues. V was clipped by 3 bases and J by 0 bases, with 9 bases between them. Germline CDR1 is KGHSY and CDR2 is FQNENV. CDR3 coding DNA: TGTGCCAGCAGCCAGGACAGAGCCTCCTATAATTCACCCCTCCACTTT. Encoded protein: CASSQDRASYNSPLHF.

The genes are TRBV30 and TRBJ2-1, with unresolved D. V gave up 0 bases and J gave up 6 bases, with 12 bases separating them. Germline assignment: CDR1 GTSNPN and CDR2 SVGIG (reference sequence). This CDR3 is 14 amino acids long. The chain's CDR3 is CAWSVLDILNEQFF. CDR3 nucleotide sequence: TGTGCCTGGAGTGTGTTAGACATCCTCAATGAGCAGTTCTTC.

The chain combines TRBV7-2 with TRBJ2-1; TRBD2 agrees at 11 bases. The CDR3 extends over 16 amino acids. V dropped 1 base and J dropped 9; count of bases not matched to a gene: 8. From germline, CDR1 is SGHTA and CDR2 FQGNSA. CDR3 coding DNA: TGTGCCAGCAGCTTAGGGCTAGCGGGGGGTGCGGGTGAGCAGTTCTTC. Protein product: CASSLGLAGGAGEQFF.

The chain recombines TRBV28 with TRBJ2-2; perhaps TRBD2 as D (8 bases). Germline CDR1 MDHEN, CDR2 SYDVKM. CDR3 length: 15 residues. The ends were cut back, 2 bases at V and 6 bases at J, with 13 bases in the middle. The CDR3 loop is CASSLPGGGSGELFF. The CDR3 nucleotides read TGTGCCAGCAGTTTACCGGGAGGGGGCTCCGGGGAGCTGTTTTTT.

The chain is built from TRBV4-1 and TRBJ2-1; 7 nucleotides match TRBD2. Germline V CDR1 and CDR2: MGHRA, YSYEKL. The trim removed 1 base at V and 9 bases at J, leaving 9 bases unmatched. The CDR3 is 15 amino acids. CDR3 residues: CASSQGDYGRAEQFF. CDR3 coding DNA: TGCGCCAGCAGCCAAGGGGACTATGGTCGTGCTGAGCAGTTCTTC.